The 14 T cell receptor beta chains below all came from one sample that was sequenced in a study of identical twins. A single record per CDR3 protein comes from TCRdb applying MiXCR to the 5' RACE reads. The data show 310,000 or so distinct CDR3 sequences, under 9% seen once. These data were also filed under a second study, of yellow fever vaccine responses in identical twins.

Sequencing used memory (CD45RO+) T cells sorted from blood. These TCRs come from a woman in her late teens or twenties in good health.

This rearrangement joins TRBV3-1 to TRBJ1-1; the match to TRBD1 covers 10 bases. This CDR3 is built from 15 residues. Trimming cost V 1 base and J 6 bases; bases outside gene matches: 5. Germline V gene lookup returns CDR1 LGHDT and CDR2 YNNKEL (reference sequence). The CDR3 DNA follows: TGTGCCAGCAGCCAAGGACAGGGGGCGCGTCCTGAAGCTTTCTTT. Translation: CASSQGQGARPEAFF.

The sample holds many counts of this clonotype. The V call is TRBV27, the J call TRBJ2-7, with D possibly matching TRBD2 (5 bases). The germline CDR1 and CDR2 sequences are MNHEY and SMNVEV (reference sequence). The CDR3 is 14 residues long. V dropped 0 bases and J dropped 4 bases, with 10 bases sitting between them. The CDR3 protein is CASSLSYRDYEQYF. The CDR3 DNA follows: TGTGCCAGCAGTTTATCCTACCGGGATTACGAGCAGTACTTC.

This chain uses TRBV7-6 with TRBJ1-1; unclear D gene. Per the germline V gene, CDR1 is SGHVS and CDR2 is FNYEAQ. The CDR3 is 14 residues long. The germline V and J ends were trimmed by 2 bases and 1 base, with 8 bases remaining between them. Here the CDR3 reads CASSLWQSNTEAFF. As DNA, the CDR3 is TGTGCCAGCAGCTTATGGCAATCGAACACTGAAGCTTTCTTT.

The chain couples TRBV20-1 to TRBJ2-7; 8 nucleotides line up with TRBD1. The ends lost 2 bases at V and 3 bases at J; junction bases unmatched: 9. Germline V gene sequence: CDR1 DFQATT, CDR2 SNEGSKA (reference sequence). This CDR3 spans 15 amino acids. CDR3 in amino acids: CSARSRTGSLYEQYV. The CDR3 nucleotides read TGCAGTGCTAGAAGTAGGACAGGGAGCCTCTACGAGCAGTACGTC.

There are many counts of this clonotype. The chain has TRBV29-1 and TRBJ2-5; TRBD2 agrees at 8 bases. CDR3 length: 14 amino acids. Germline trimming cut 1 base from V and 7 bases from J; bases unmatched to any gene: 8. From germline, CDR1 is SQVTM and CDR2 ANQGSEA. The CDR3 spells CSVEAGGRPGTQYF. For the CDR3, the DNA is TGCAGCGTTGAAGCTGGCGGGAGGCCGGGGACCCAGTACTTC.

This clonotype occurred many times. The chain links TRBV25-1 to TRBJ2-3; 13 bases fit TRBD2. The CDR3 runs to 17 residues. The J segment lost 5 bases and the V segment lost 1 base, leaving 6 bases of the junction unmatched. From germline, CDR1 is MGHDK and CDR2 SYGVNS. The CDR3 is CASSESATSGGQDTQYF. CDR3 in DNA: TGTGCCAGCAGTGAATCGGCGACTAGCGGGGGGCAAGATACGCAGTATTTT.

This clonotype occurred a few times. The chain carries TRBV5-1 and TRBJ2-2, with D possibly being TRBD1 or TRBD2 (5 bases each). V lost 3 bases and J lost 4, with 19 bases in between. Germline loops: CDR1 SGHRS, CDR2 YFSETQ. This CDR3 has 17 residues. The CDR3 DNA is TGCGCCAGCAGCTCTAAACGGGGACCAATCTTCACCGGGGAGCTGTTTTTT. Its translation is CASSSKRGPIFTGELFF.

V is TRBV7-9 and J is TRBJ1-2; D remains unclear. V dropped 5 bases and J dropped 7 bases, with 17 bases sitting between them. The CDR3 extends over 14 amino acids. The germline gives CDR1 SEHNR, CDR2 FQNEAQ (reference sequence). The CDR3 region is CASSLETSSGGYTF. In nucleotides, the CDR3 is TGTGCCAGCAGCCTGGAGACTTCTTCTGGTGGCTACACCTTC.

This clonotype was picked up many times. CDR3 in amino acids: CATSYDRSSTDTQYF. For the CDR3, the DNA is TGTGCCACCAGCTATGACAGATCTAGCACAGATACGCAGTATTTT. The chain combines TRBV15 with TRBJ2-3, with D tentatively TRBD1 (5 bases). The V gene's germline CDR1 is LNHNV and CDR2 YYDKDF (reference sequence). The CDR3 length is 15 residues. Trimming cost V 5 bases and J 0 bases, with 12 bases left between them.

This clonotype came up many times. The chain has TRBV7-3 and TRBJ2-3; 10 bases are shared with TRBD2. Trimming cost V 1 base and J 6 bases; bases outside gene matches: 1. The CDR3 runs to 14 residues. Germline V gives CDR1 SGHTA, CDR2 FQGTGA. CDR3 amino acids: CASSLNSGGDTQYF. In DNA form, the CDR3 reads TGTGCCAGCAGCTTAAATAGCGGGGGGGATACGCAGTATTTT.

This clonotype was observed a handful of times. The V call is TRBV6-5, the J call TRBJ2-3, with a weak D call TRBD1 (5 bases). This CDR3 region has 15 residues. V was cut by 2 bases and J by 0 bases, with 9 bases left in between. In germline, CDR1 is MNHEY, CDR2 SVGAGI. The CDR3 is CASSYQGWSTDTQYF. CDR3 sequence (DNA): TGTGCCAGCAGTTACCAGGGTTGGAGCACAGATACGCAGTATTTT.

This clonotype was seen many times. The chain uses TRBV27 and TRBJ2-5, with D possibly matching TRBD2 (7 bases). This CDR3 spans 12 amino acids. CDR1 and CDR2 from the germline V gene are MNHEY and SMNVEV (reference sequence). Trimming took off 5 bases at V and 7 bases at J, with 11 bases between the two ends. The CDR3 nucleotides read TGTGCCAGCAGTGGGGGGGGCCGGACCCAGTACTTC. The encoded protein is CASSGGGRTQYF.

A few counts support this clonotype. The chain joins TRBV6-4 to TRBJ2-1; TRBD2 aligns across 11 bases. The CDR3 covers 15 residues. The V gene end was trimmed by 4 bases and the J gene end by 8 bases; junction bases not matched to a gene: 7. The germline V gene encodes CDR1 MRHNA and CDR2 SNTAGT. The CDR3 spells CASSGSGGAADEQFF. The CDR3 bases are TGTGCCAGCAGTGGTAGCGGGGGGGCCGCGGATGAGCAGTTCTTC.

A note on this clonotype: Possible read error: a much larger clone is one base away. The chain recombines TRBV4-1 with TRBJ2-4, with D tentatively TRBD2 (7 bases). The CDR3 runs 16 residues. CDR1 MGHRA and CDR2 YSYEKL come from the germline V gene. The CDR3 DNA reads TGCGCCAGCGGCCAATCGGGGGGCGGTACCAAAAACATTCAGTACTTC. Protein: CASGQSGGGTKNIQYF.